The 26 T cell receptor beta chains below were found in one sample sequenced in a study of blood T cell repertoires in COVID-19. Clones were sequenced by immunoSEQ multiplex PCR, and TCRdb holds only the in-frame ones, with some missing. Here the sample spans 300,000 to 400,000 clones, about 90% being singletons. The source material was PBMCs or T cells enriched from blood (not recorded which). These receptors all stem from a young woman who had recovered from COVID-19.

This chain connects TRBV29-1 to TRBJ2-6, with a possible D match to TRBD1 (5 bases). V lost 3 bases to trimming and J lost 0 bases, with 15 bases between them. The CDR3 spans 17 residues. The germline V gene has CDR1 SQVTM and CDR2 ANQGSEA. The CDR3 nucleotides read TGCAGCGTTGATCAGGGAAGGAGCTCCTCTGGGGCCAACGTCCTGACTTTC. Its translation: CSVDQGRSSSGANVLTF.

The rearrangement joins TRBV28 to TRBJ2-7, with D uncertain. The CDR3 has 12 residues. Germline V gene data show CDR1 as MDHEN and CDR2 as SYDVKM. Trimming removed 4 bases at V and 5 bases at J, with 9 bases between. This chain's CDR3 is CASSSGSNEQYF. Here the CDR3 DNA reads TGTGCCAGCAGTTCCGGGTCAAACGAGCAGTACTTC.

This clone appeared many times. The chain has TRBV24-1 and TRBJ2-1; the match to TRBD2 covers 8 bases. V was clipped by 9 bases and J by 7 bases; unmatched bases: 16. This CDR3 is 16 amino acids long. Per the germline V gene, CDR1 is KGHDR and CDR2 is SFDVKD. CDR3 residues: CATSAGGAGGQNEQFF. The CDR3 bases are TGTGCCACCTCCGCCGGGGGGGCGGGGGGCCAAAATGAGCAGTTCTTC.

The CDR3: CASSMEGWINSPLHF. DNA of the CDR3: TGTGCCAGTAGTATGGAGGGGTGGATCAATTCACCCCTCCACTTT. The chain is built from TRBV19 and TRBJ1-6; the D gene is possibly TRBD1 (5 bases). The V gene lost 3 bases and the J gene lost 7 bases, with 13 bases spanning the gap. Germline CDR1 and CDR2: LNHDA and SQIVND (reference sequence). CDR3 length equals 15 residues.

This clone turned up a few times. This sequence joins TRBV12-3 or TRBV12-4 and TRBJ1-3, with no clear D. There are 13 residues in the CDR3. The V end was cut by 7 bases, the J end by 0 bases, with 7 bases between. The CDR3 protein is CASTFFSGNTIYF. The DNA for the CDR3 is TGTGCCAGCACCTTCTTCTCTGGAAACACCATATATTTT.

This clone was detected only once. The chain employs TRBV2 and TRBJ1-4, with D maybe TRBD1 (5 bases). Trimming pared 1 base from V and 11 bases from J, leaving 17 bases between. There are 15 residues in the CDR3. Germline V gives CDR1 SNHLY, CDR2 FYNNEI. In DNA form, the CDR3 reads TGTGCCAGCAGTGAAGTAGGAGGCTCTCGGGGGAAACTGTTTTTT. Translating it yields CASSEVGGSRGKLFF. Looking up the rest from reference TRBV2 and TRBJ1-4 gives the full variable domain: EPEVTQTPSHQVTQMGQEVILRCVPISNHLYFYWYRQILGQKVEFLVSFYNNEISEKSEIFDDQFSVERPDGSNFTLKIRSTKLEDSAMYFCASSEVGGSRGKLFFGSGTQLSVL.

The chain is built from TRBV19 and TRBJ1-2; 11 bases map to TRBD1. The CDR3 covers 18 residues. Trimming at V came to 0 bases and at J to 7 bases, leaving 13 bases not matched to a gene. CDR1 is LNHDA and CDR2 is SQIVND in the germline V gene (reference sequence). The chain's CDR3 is CASSIDWSGQGARGGYTF. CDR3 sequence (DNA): TGTGCCAGTAGTATAGATTGGAGCGGACAGGGGGCAAGAGGTGGCTACACCTTC.

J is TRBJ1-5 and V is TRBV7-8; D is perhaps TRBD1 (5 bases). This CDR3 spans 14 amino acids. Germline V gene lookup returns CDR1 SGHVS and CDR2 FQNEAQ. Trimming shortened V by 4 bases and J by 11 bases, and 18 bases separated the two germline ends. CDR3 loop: CASSSVTGVGAQHF. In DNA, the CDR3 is TGTGCCAGCAGCTCGGTCACGGGGGTTGGAGCCCAGCATTTT.

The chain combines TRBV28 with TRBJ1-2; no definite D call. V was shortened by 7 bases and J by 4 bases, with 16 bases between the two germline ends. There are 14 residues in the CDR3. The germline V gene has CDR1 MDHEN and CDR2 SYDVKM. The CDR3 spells CASTRAGVPYGYTF. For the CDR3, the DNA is TGTGCCAGCACACGGGCGGGTGTTCCCTATGGCTACACCTTC.

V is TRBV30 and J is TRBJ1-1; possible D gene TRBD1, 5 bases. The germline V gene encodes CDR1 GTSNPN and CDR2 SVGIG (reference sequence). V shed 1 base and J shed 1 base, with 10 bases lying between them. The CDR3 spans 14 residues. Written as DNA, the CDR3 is TGTGCCTGGAGTGGGGGACTCAAGAACACTGAAGCTTTCTTT. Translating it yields CAWSGGLKNTEAFF.

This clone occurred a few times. Here the CDR3 DNA reads TGTGCCAGCAGTGAGTTTGGGCCACGGCCCCTCCACTTT. Translating it yields CASSEFGPRPLHF. The chain recombines TRBV6-1 with TRBJ1-6; no reliable D call. CDR3 length: 13 amino acids. The germline V gene has CDR1 MNHNS and CDR2 SASEGT. Trimming stripped 3 bases from V and 13 bases from J, with 13 bases between.

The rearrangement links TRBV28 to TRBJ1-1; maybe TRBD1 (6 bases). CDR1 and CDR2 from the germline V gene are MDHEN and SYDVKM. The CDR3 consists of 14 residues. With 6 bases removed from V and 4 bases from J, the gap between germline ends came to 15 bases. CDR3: CASRSPLGGTEAFF. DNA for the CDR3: TGTGCCAGCAGGTCCCCTCTAGGGGGCACTGAAGCTTTCTTT.

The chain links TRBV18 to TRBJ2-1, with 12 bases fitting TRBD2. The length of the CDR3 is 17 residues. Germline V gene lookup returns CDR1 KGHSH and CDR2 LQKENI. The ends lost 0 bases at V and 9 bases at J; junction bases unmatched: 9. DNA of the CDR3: TGTGCCAGCTCACCACCGCTAGCGGGGGGGTTGTTAACTGAGCAGTTCTTC. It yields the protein CASSPPLAGGLLTEQFF.

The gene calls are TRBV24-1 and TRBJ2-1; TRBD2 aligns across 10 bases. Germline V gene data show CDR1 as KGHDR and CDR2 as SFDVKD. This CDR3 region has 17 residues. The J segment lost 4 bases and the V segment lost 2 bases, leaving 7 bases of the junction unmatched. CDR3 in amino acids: CATSDSPGLAYYNEQFF. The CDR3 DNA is TGTGCCACCAGTGATTCCCCGGGACTAGCGTATTACAATGAGCAGTTCTTC.

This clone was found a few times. This CDR3 is CASTQEGGTLRTGELFF. CDR3 nucleotide sequence: TGCGCCAGCACACAGGAGGGCGGGACTCTGAGAACCGGGGAGCTGTTTTTT. V is TRBV10-2 and J is TRBJ2-2; D is possibly TRBD2 (6 bases). Germline-derived CDR1 and CDR2 are WSHSY and SAAADI. V was cut by 7 bases and J by 5 bases, with 23 bases left in between. The CDR3 has 17 residues.

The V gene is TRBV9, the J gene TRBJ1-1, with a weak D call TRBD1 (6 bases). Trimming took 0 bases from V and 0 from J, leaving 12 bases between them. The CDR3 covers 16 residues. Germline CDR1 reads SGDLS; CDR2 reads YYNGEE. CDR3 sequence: CASSVVGRGLNTEAFF. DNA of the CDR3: TGTGCCAGCAGCGTAGTAGGCAGGGGCCTGAACACTGAAGCTTTCTTT.

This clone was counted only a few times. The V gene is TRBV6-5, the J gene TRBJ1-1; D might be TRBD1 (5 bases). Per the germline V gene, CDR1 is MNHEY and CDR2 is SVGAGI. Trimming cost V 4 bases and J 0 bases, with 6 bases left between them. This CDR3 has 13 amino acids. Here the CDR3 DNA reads TGTGCCAGCAGTTGGGGCTTGAACACTGAAGCTTTCTTT. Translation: CASSWGLNTEAFF.

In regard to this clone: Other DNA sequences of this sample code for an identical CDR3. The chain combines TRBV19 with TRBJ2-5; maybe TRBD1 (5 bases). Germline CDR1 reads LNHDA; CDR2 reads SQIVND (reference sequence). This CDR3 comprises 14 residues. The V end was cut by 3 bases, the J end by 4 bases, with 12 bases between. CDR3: CASSIGQGRETQYF. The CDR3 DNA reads TGTGCCAGTAGTATTGGTCAGGGCCGAGAGACCCAGTACTTC.

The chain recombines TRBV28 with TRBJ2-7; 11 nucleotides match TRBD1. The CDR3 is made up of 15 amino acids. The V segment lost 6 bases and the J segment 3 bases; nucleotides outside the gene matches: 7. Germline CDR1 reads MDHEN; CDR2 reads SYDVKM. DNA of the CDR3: TGTGCCAGCAGGGGGACCGGGACAGGGGGCTACGAGCAGTACTTC. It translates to CASRGTGTGGYEQYF.

The CDR3 here is CASSPEQGNIQYF. For the CDR3, the DNA is TGTGCCAGCTCACCGGAGCAGGGGAACATTCAGTACTTC. The J gene is TRBJ2-4, the V gene TRBV18; a weak D match, TRBD1 (6 bases). The CDR3 has 13 amino acids. Per the germline V gene, CDR1 is KGHSH and CDR2 is LQKENI. The germline V and J ends were trimmed by 3 bases and 7 bases, with 10 bases remaining between them.

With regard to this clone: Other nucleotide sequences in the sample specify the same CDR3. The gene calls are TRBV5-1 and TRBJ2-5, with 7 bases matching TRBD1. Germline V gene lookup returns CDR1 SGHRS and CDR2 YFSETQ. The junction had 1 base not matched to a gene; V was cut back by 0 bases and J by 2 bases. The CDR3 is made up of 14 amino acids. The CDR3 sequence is CASSLGQGQETQYF. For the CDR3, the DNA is TGCGCCAGCAGCTTGGGACAGGGACAAGAGACCCAGTACTTC.

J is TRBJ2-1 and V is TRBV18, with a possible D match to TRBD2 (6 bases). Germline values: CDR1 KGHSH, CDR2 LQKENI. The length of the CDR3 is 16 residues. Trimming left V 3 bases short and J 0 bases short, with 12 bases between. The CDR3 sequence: CASSPRDWTSYNEQFF. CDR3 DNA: TGTGCCAGCTCACCCAGGGACTGGACCTCCTACAATGAGCAGTTCTTC.

The CDR3 DNA reads as TGTGCCACCAGCAGAGATCCGGACTCCTCCTACGAGCAGTACTTC. As protein: CATSRDPDSSYEQYF. The V call is TRBV15, the J call TRBJ2-7; possible D gene TRBD2, 5 bases. This CDR3 has 15 amino acids. CDR1 is LNHNV, CDR2 YYDKDF, per germline (reference sequence). V lost 0 bases, J lost 0 bases, and 9 bases lay in between.

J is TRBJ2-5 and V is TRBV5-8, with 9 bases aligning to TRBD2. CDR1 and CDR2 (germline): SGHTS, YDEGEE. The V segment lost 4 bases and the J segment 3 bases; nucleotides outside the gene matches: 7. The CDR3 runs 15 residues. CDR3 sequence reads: CASSLGVAGEETQYF. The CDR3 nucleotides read TGTGCCAGCAGCCTGGGGGTAGCGGGGGAAGAGACCCAGTACTTC.

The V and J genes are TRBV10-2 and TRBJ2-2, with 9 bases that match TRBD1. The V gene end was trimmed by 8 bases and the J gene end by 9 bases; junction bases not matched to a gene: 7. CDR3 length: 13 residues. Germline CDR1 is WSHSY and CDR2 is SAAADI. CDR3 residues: CASGTGGSRELFF. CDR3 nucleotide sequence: TGCGCCAGCGGAACAGGGGGCTCAAGGGAGCTGTTTTTT.

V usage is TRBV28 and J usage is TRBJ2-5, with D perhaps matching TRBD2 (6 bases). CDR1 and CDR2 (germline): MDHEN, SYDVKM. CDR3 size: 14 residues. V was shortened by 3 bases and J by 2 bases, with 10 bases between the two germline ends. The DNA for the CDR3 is TGTGCCAGCAGTTTTAGGGCGGGGCAAGAGACCCAGTACTTC. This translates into CASSFRAGQETQYF.